This T cell receptor beta chain comes out of a study of T-cell reconstitution after alpha-beta-depleted transplantation in children. The CDR3 length is 13 residues. Losses at the gene ends were 7 bases for V and 2 bases for J; bases not matched to a gene: 5. Germline CDR1 MNHNS, CDR2 SASEGT. Construction of the TCRbeta library involved unique molecular identifiers. TCRdb called the PCR reads again in MiXCR, with one record for every CDR3 protein. The sample consists of hundreds of thousands of distinct CDR3 sequences, 15% to 20% of them appearing once. V gene TRBV6-1 combines with J gene TRBJ2-7; TRBD1 matches 7 bases. The receptor was derived from a human donor who donated a stem cell graft to a child with acute lymphoblastic leukemia. The sequences come from PBMCs from the stem cell graft donor, collected from the stem cell graft. Written as DNA, the CDR3 is TGTGCCAGCAAAGGGGGCGGAACCTACGAGCAGTACTTC. Translated, it gives CASKGGGTYEQYF.